This entry concerns a single T cell receptor (beta chain). There is no known antigen for this receptor. The input lacks base qualities; no much larger clone sits a single base away. TCR beta CDR3 regions were sequenced from DNA using the immunoSEQ Assay. The original methods were these. T cell density was computed as TCR beta template counts normalized to usable DNA estimated by amplifying housekeeping genes. Richness was estimated using the preseqR package, with extrapolation to 400,000 templates for PBMC samples and to 120,000 templates for tissue samples. Clonality was calculated as one minus Pielou's evenness. Differential abundance testing on productive amino-acid clonotypes, with a minimum total count of 5 and an alpha of 0.1, was used to identify tissue-enriched TCRs. The Jaccard Index and the Morisita Overlap Index were used to quantify repertoire overlap between compartments. GLIPH clustered TCR beta CDR3s with public tetramer-defined viral CDR3s; viral motifs required at least three viral sequences plus V-gene enrichment. In TCRdb, the immuneACCESS table is reduced to in-frame sequences with V and J assigned. These tables do not hold every clone; where another copy was compared, an unresolved V gene accounts for under half, and the others remain unexplained. The V and J calls and clone size come from that table; D and trimming were worked out from the DNA. For this sample the table gives some 85,000 clones, of which around three quarters were detected only once. The top ten clonotypes cover over 15% of the sample.

At diagnosis, tumor, uninvolved tumor-adjacent lung and peripheral blood were collected and then preserved as a mix of FFPE and fresh-frozen material. For TCR repertoire profiling, blood samples were analyzed as peripheral blood mononuclear cells. This entry comes from a study of T cells in localized non-small cell lung cancer (dated by TCRdb to 2018 to 2020). At the level of the whole study: T cell repertoires of approximately 250 early-stage NSCLC patients were analyzed, with tumors being compared against uninvolved tumor-adjacent lungs. A mean age of roughly 64 years was recorded for the NSCLC patients, of whom 129 were male and some 99 were female. The cohort consisted of approximately 220 treatment-naive NSCLC patients whose localized lung tumors had been resected.

V is trimmed back by 7 bases and J by 0 bases, and the junction contains 7 bases that no gene match accounts for. CDR1 and CDR2 are read off the germline V gene as SQVTM and ANQGSEA. From cysteine to phenylalanine, the CDR3 is 14 amino acids long. The CDR3 DNA has 42 bases and is translated from base 1. Broad study findings and their caveats: Because multi-region sequencing of the tumors was not done, intratumor heterogeneity could not be ruled out. A median of approximately 57 of the top 100 tumor clones were detected in paired uninvolved adjacent lung, and 28 of these tumor clones were also found among the top 100 clones of the paired uninvolved adjacent lung. Because the study design was exploratory, TCR variables were selected using unadjusted p-values without false-discovery rate correction. Uninvolved tumor-adjacent lung showed the highest T cell clonality, higher than tumor, which suggests more focused antigenic responses in the uninvolved tumor-adjacent lung. Higher T cell density in blood was associated with longer overall survival, whereas higher clonality in adjacent lung was associated with shorter survival.

Specimen: PBMCs, collected before any cancer treatment. The TCR originated in a man aged 40 to 70 with stage II squamous cell lung carcinoma. The V and J segments used are TRBV29-1 and TRBJ1-1; 8 bases in between match TRBD1. The DNA sequence is TGCAGCGCTCGGACAGGGACGATGAACACTGAAGCTTTCTTT. Its protein product is CSARTGTMNTEAFF.